A selection of T cell receptor beta chains follows, all from one sample in a study of blood T cell repertoires in COVID-19. Using immunoSEQ multiplex PCR, the repertoire was profiled, and TCRdb retains in-frame clones only, with some absent. The data contain 15,000 to 20,000 clones, 85% of them singletons. Sequences were obtained from peripheral blood. These receptors all come from a man aged 80 or over with acute or convalescent COVID-19. Both conserved end residues are part of each CDR3. D genes are given only for firm matches. Some rows mark clone size as missing; the rest say once, few, many or name a class of expanded clone.

>TRBV28|NA|NA|TRBJ1-5
CASSLRGGAPYQPQHF
TGTGCCAGCAGTTTACGGGGGGGCGCACCTTATCAGCCCCAGCATTTT
>TRBV11-2|NA|few|TRBJ2-1
CASNPGHQYNEQFF
TGTGCCAGCAACCCAGGGCACCAGTACAATGAGCAGTTCTTC
>TRBV18|TRBD1|NA|TRBJ1-5
CASSPGTGNQPQHF
TGTGCCAGCTCACCCGGGACAGGGAATCAGCCCCAGCATTTT
>TRBV9|NA|NA|TRBJ1-1
CASSGLSGTEAFF
TGTGCCAGCAGCGGGCTAAGCGGCACTGAAGCTTTCTTT
>TRBV7-9|TRBD2|NA|TRBJ2-2
CASSLFRGGTGELFF
TGTGCCAGCAGCTTATTCCGCGGGGGCACCGGGGAGCTGTTTTTT
>TRBV29-1|NA|NA|TRBJ1-2
CSVEESQGNGYTF
TGCAGCGTTGAAGAGAGCCAGGGGAATGGCTACACCTTC
>TRBV12-3/TRBV12-4|NA|NA|TRBJ1-2
CASSYRTNGYTF
TGTGCCAGCAGTTACAGGACGAATGGCTACACCTTC
>TRBV3-1/TRBV3-2|NA|NA|TRBJ2-1
CASSQAPAGWGNEQFF
TGTGCCAGCAGCCAAGCCCCGGCGGGCTGGGGAAATGAGCAGTTCTTC
>TRBV3-1/TRBV3-2|TRBD1|NA|TRBJ2-3
CASSRRQGATDTQYF
TGTGCCAGCAGCCGCCGACAGGGAGCGACAGATACGCAGTATTTT
>TRBV4-3|TRBD2|NA|TRBJ2-3
CASSPLGRGGRGDTQYF
TGCGCCAGCAGCCCTTTAGGGCGGGGGGGCCGGGGAGATACGCAGTATTTT
>TRBV3-1/TRBV3-2|TRBD2|NA|TRBJ2-3
CASSRGPSGTDTQYF
TGTGCCAGCAGCCGGGGCCCTAGCGGGACAGATACGCAGTATTTT
>TRBV7-8|NA|NA|TRBJ1-5
CASSPTDSRNQPQHF
TGTGCCAGCAGCCCCACGGACAGCCGTAATCAGCCCCAGCATTTT
>TRBV10-3|TRBD1|NA|TRBJ2-7
CAISPDRGTYEQYF
TGTGCCATCAGTCCGGACAGGGGGACCTACGAGCAGTACTTC